The next 31 T cell receptor beta chains were all read from a single sample in a study of blood T cell repertoires in COVID-19. Repertoires were generated with immunoSEQ multiplex PCR, while TCRdb's copy carries only in-frame clones and drops some. Of about 140,000 clones in the sample, 84% were seen once. Input material: peripheral blood. These TCRs come from a human donor in a cohort sampled during active COVID-19.

CDR3 in amino acids: CASSEGGAGGETQYF. The CDR3 DNA reads as TGTGCCAGCAGTGAAGGGGGAGCGGGAGGAGAGACCCAGTACTTC. The chain recombines TRBV6-1 with TRBJ2-5, with 9 bases that match TRBD2. From germline, CDR1 is MNHNS and CDR2 SASEGT. The trim removed 1 base at V and 4 bases at J, leaving 4 bases unmatched. The CDR3 is made up of 15 amino acids.

This chain uses TRBV5-8 with TRBJ2-1, with TRBD1 identical over 10 bases. CDR3 length: 18 residues. Germline CDR1 is SGHTS and CDR2 is YDEGEE. Germline trimming cut 9 bases from V and 4 bases from J; bases unmatched to any gene: 19. The CDR3, as DNA: TGTGCCATCAGAGACGGGACAGGGGTAAATCGGGGATACAATGAGCAGTTCTTC. It translates to CAIRDGTGVNRGYNEQFF.

The chain couples TRBV28 to TRBJ2-1, with TRBD2 matching 11 bases. The V and J ends lost 5 bases and 8 bases, in that order; junction bases with no gene match: 8. The CDR3 spans 15 residues. Per germline, CDR1 MDHEN and CDR2 SYDVKM. The CDR3 nucleotides are TGTGCCAGCAGTCTACTAGCGGGAGCGAGGGATGAGCAGTTCTTC. Its translation: CASSLLAGARDEQFF.

The V and J genes are TRBV9 and TRBJ2-2, with TRBD2 identical over 11 bases. The CDR3 extends over 16 amino acids. J gave up 3 bases and V 7 bases, and 8 bases lay outside the gene matches. The germline V gene encodes CDR1 SGDLS and CDR2 YYNGEE. CDR3 residues: CASSTGTSGDTGELFF. In nucleotides, the CDR3 is TGTGCCAGCTCGACAGGGACTAGCGGAGACACCGGGGAGCTGTTTTTT.

This rearrangement joins TRBV28 to TRBJ2-7; 7 nucleotides line up with TRBD1. The germline V gene encodes CDR1 MDHEN and CDR2 SYDVKM. Trimming cost V 5 bases and J 3 bases; bases outside gene matches: 4. CDR3 length: 13 residues. The CDR3 protein is CASSPRTGYEQYF. CDR3 in DNA: TGTGCCAGCAGTCCGAGGACAGGCTACGAGCAGTACTTC.

This rearrangement joins TRBV18 to TRBJ2-7; no clear D gene. Germline V gene data show CDR1 as KGHSH and CDR2 as LQKENI. V was clipped by 2 bases and J by 7 bases, with 12 bases between them. This CDR3 contains 13 residues. Here the CDR3 reads CASSPTVGSEQYV. The CDR3 coding sequence is TGTGCCAGCTCACCAACGGTCGGTAGTGAGCAGTACGTC.

V and J are TRBV3-1 (or the pseudogene TRBV3-2) and TRBJ2-3; D gene uncertain. The V end lost 1 base, the J end lost 1 base, and 12 bases lay between the germline ends. Germline V gene lookup returns CDR1 LGHDT and CDR2 YNNKEL (reference sequence). This CDR3 has 16 amino acids. CDR3 DNA sequence: TGTGCCAGCAGCCAAGCACGGGTTCGGGGCACAGATACGCAGTATTTT. This gives the protein CASSQARVRGTDTQYF.

The rearrangement links TRBV19 to TRBJ2-6; TRBD1 agrees at 9 bases. In germline, CDR1 is LNHDA, CDR2 SQIVND (reference sequence). J lost 2 bases, V lost 5 bases, and 16 bases had no gene match. CDR3 length equals 20 residues. CDR3 sequence reads: CASSPTSVGQGFPGANVLTF. In nucleotides, the CDR3 is TGTGCCAGTAGTCCCACAAGCGTCGGACAGGGGTTCCCTGGGGCCAACGTCCTGACTTTC.

V and J are TRBV28 and TRBJ2-7; no clear D gene. From germline, CDR1 is MDHEN and CDR2 SYDVKM. The CDR3 has 10 residues. V dropped 8 bases and J dropped 6 bases, with 8 bases sitting between them. The chain's CDR3 is CASPPGEQYV. The CDR3 nucleotides are TGTGCCAGCCCCCCGGGCGAGCAGTACGTC.

The chain employs TRBV18 and TRBJ2-2; a possible D gene is TRBD1 (6 bases). Trimming removed 3 bases at V and 3 bases at J, with 14 bases between. The germline V gene has CDR1 KGHSH and CDR2 LQKENI. The CDR3 is 16 amino acids. CDR3: CASSPRQGTDTGELFF. The DNA for the CDR3 is TGTGCCAGCTCACCTAGGCAGGGGACGGACACCGGGGAGCTGTTTTTT.

A note on this clone: Within the sample, other DNA sequences also encode this same CDR3. J is TRBJ2-3 and V is TRBV29-1; possible D gene TRBD2, 5 bases. The CDR3 contains 13 residues. CDR1 SQVTM and CDR2 ANQGSEA come from the germline V gene. V was shortened by 4 bases and J by 0 bases, with 8 bases between the two germline ends. The CDR3, as DNA: TGCAGCGTTGGAGGCGGGAGCACAGATACGCAGTATTTT. It yields the protein CSVGGGSTDTQYF.

V usage is TRBV3-1 (or the pseudogene TRBV3-2) and J usage is TRBJ1-5, with 7 bases aligning to TRBD1. This CDR3 comprises 17 residues. The germline V gene encodes CDR1 LGHDT and CDR2 YNNKEL (reference sequence). Trimming removed 1 base from V and 0 bases from J; junction bases left unmatched: 6. In DNA, the CDR3 is TGTGCCAGCAGCCAAGGCGAGGGGGCGCGTAGCAATCAGCCCCAGCATTTT. It encodes CASSQGEGARSNQPQHF.

V and J are TRBV13 and TRBJ2-2; TRBD2 matches 7 bases. CDR3 length: 15 amino acids. In germline, CDR1 is PRHDT, CDR2 FYEKMQ (reference sequence). Unmatched junction bases numbered 3, after V lost 1 base and J lost 4 bases. CDR3 region: CASSLALAVTGELFF. For the CDR3, the DNA is TGTGCCAGCAGCTTAGCGCTAGCGGTCACCGGGGAGCTGTTTTTT.

The chain links TRBV7-8 to TRBJ1-6, with 8 bases matching TRBD1. V gave up 1 base and J gave up 8 bases; unmatched junction bases: 7. The germline gives CDR1 SGHVS, CDR2 FQNEAQ. This CDR3 contains 16 residues. The CDR3 DNA reads TGTGCCAGCAGCTTAGGATTGACAGGGGTATATTCACCCCTCCACTTT. Translated, it gives CASSLGLTGVYSPLHF.

The chain couples TRBV27 to TRBJ2-7; TRBD1 matches 8 bases. With 5 bases clipped from V and 2 bases from J, the junction kept 2 bases outside the gene matches. The CDR3 runs to 13 residues. In germline, CDR1 is MNHEY, CDR2 SMNVEV (reference sequence). CDR3 DNA: TGTGCCAGCAGTCGGACAGGGCCCTACGAGCAGTACTTC. This encodes CASSRTGPYEQYF.

The rearrangement uses TRBV11-2 and TRBJ2-7, with 7 bases identical to TRBD1. Germline lookup yields CDR1 SGHAT and CDR2 FQNNGV. V lost 5 bases and J lost 0; bases outside the gene matches: 10. This CDR3 comprises 16 residues. CDR3 sequence reads: CASSNRDSATSYEQYF. The CDR3, as DNA: TGTGCCAGCAGCAATAGGGACAGCGCGACCTCCTACGAGCAGTACTTC.

The chain is built from TRBV7-2 and TRBJ2-2, with 8 bases aligning to TRBD2. CDR1 is SGHTA and CDR2 is FQGNSA in the germline V gene. The CDR3 covers 14 residues. V lost 8 bases, J lost 1 base, and 3 bases stayed unmatched. The DNA for the CDR3 is TGTGCCAGCTTCCGGGGGGGGAACACCGGGGAGCTGTTTTTT. Translation gives CASFRGGNTGELFF.

The J gene is TRBJ2-3, the V gene TRBV9, with 10 bases identical to TRBD2. Germline assignment: CDR1 SGDLS and CDR2 YYNGEE. There are 15 residues in the CDR3. With V trimmed by 2 bases and J by 1 base, 1 base remained unmatched. The CDR3 loop is CASSVGTSGTDTQYF. The CDR3 region has the DNA TGTGCCAGCAGCGTCGGGACTAGCGGCACAGATACGCAGTATTTT.

This clone has only a few counts. The V call is TRBV7-2, the J call TRBJ2-1; 7 bases are a match to TRBD2. Trimming at V came to 5 bases and at J to 0 bases, leaving 4 bases not matched to a gene. Germline CDR1 and CDR2: SGHTA and FQGNSA. The CDR3 sequence is 15 residues long. CDR3 residues: CASSGSGDSYNEQFF. The CDR3 nucleotides are TGTGCCAGCAGCGGCAGCGGGGACTCCTACAATGAGCAGTTCTTC.

The chain recombines TRBV5-6 with TRBJ2-5, with D possibly TRBD2 on 5 matching bases. This CDR3 has 16 residues. V was trimmed by 1 base and J by 2 bases, leaving 15 bases between them. Germline loops: CDR1 SGHDT, CDR2 YYEEEE. In DNA form, the CDR3 reads TGTGCCAGCAGCTTGAACGGGGATCACTTTCAAGAGACCCAGTACTTC. Its translation is CASSLNGDHFQETQYF. Combining the CDR3 with reference TRBV5-6 and TRBJ2-5 gives the whole variable domain DAGVTQSPTHLIKTRGQQVTLRCSPKSGHDTVSWYQQALGQGPQFIFQYYEEEERQRGNFPDRFSGHQFPNYSSELNVNALLLGDSALYLCASSLNGDHFQETQYFGPGTRLLVL.

This clone has a single count. The V and J genes are TRBV6-5 and TRBJ1-1; a possible D gene is TRBD1 (5 bases). The CDR3 consists of 15 residues. V lost 4 bases and J lost 3, with 15 bases in between. In germline, CDR1 is MNHEY, CDR2 SVGAGI. The CDR3 here is CASSSSIWGDTEAFF. In DNA, the CDR3 is TGTGCCAGCAGTTCTAGCATCTGGGGGGACACTGAAGCTTTCTTT.

V is TRBV19 and J is TRBJ1-2; no clear D. Trimming took 3 bases from V and 8 from J, leaving 25 bases between them. The CDR3 is 17 amino acids. Germline CDR1 LNHDA, CDR2 SQIVND (reference sequence). The CDR3 DNA reads as TGTGCCAGTAGTATGCAAGCCGATCCCCGCTCAGGTCCAGGCTACACCTTC. The encoded protein is CASSMQADPRSGPGYTF.

The rearrangement links TRBV5-1 to TRBJ2-5, with a possible D match to TRBD1 (6 bases). This CDR3 has 15 amino acids. V was pared by 0 bases and J by 2 bases, with 11 bases between. Germline V CDR1 and CDR2: SGHRS, YFSETQ. CDR3: CASSLGGQNQETQYF. Written as DNA, the CDR3 is TGCGCCAGCAGCTTGGGCGGACAGAATCAAGAGACCCAGTACTTC.

The DNA for the CDR3 is TGTGCCAGCAGCCCGGCCAGGGGACATAATTCACCCCTCCACTTT. Protein sequence: CASSPARGHNSPLHF. This rearrangement joins TRBV3-1 (or the pseudogene TRBV3-2) to TRBJ1-6; possible D gene TRBD1, 6 bases. Trimming took 4 bases from V and 5 from J, leaving 12 bases between them. CDR3 length: 15 residues. Germline V gene sequence: CDR1 LGHDT, CDR2 YNNKEL (reference sequence).

This rearrangement joins TRBV6-5 to TRBJ1-6; D gene unclear. This CDR3 has 13 amino acids. Germline CDR1 reads MNHEY; CDR2 reads SVGAGI. V lost 5 bases to trimming and J lost 7 bases, with 9 bases between them. Written as DNA, the CDR3 is TGTGCCAGCAGTAGGGAGACAAATTCACCCCTCCACTTT. Amino acids: CASSRETNSPLHF.

V usage is TRBV4-1 and J usage is TRBJ1-1, with no clear D. V shed 2 bases and J shed 4 bases, with 11 bases lying between them. This CDR3 is 14 amino acids long. Germline CDR1 reads MGHRA; CDR2 reads YSYEKL. CDR3 region: CASSQPTVGTEAFF. CDR3 DNA: TGCGCCAGCAGCCAACCTACAGTAGGCACTGAAGCTTTCTTT.

The V and J genes are TRBV9 and TRBJ2-5; 8 bases fit TRBD2. CDR1 and CDR2 from the germline V gene are SGDLS and YYNGEE. There are 14 residues in the CDR3. V gave up 0 bases and J gave up 3 bases; unmatched junction bases: 1. CDR3 coding DNA: TGTGCCAGCAGCGTAGCGGGGGGGAAAGAGACCCAGTACTTC. Amino acid sequence: CASSVAGGKETQYF. The full variable domain, completed using reference TRBV9 and TRBJ2-5, is DSGVTQTPKHLITATGQRVTLRCSPRSGDLSVYWYQQSLDQGLQFLIQYYNGEERAKGNILERFSAQQFPDLHSELNLSSLELGDSALYFCASSVAGGKETQYFGPGTRLLVL.

The chain is built from TRBV10-3 and TRBJ1-6, with D tentatively TRBD1 (5 bases). Germline V lookup: CDR1 ENHRY, CDR2 SYGVKD. CDR3 length: 17 residues. Between the trimmed V and J ends, which lost 3 bases and 6 bases, there was a span of 18 bases. This chain's CDR3 is CAISDGAAGTFNSPLHF. The CDR3 DNA is TGTGCCATCAGTGATGGGGCTGCCGGGACTTTTAATTCACCCCTCCACTTT.

The gene calls are TRBV5-1 and TRBJ2-7, with a weak D call TRBD1 (5 bases). CDR1 is SGHRS, CDR2 YFSETQ, per germline. This CDR3 region has 15 residues. V lost 9 bases and J 0 bases, leaving 19 bases between the germline ends. Written as DNA, the CDR3 is TGCGCCATCAAACCCCTCAGGGCCAGCTCCTACGAGCAGTACGTC. It is translated as CAIKPLRASSYEQYV.

This clone was recorded a few times. The chain joins TRBV27 to TRBJ2-1; 10 nucleotides agree with TRBD2. Losses at the gene ends were 3 bases for V and 7 bases for J; bases not matched to a gene: 18. CDR3 length: 19 residues. Germline CDR1 is MNHEY and CDR2 is SMNVEV (reference sequence). Here the CDR3 DNA reads TGTGCCAGCAGTTTCGCTAGCGGGAGTATCCTTTCGGGCAGAAATGAGCAGTTCTTC. As protein: CASSFASGSILSGRNEQFF.

The chain carries TRBV10-3 and TRBJ1-2, with a tentative D call TRBD1 (5 bases). The CDR3 is made up of 14 amino acids. Trimming shortened V by 0 bases and J by 6 bases, and 11 bases separated the two germline ends. Germline loops: CDR1 ENHRY, CDR2 SYGVKD. CDR3 DNA: TGTGCCATCAGTGAGTCGGGAGGGGTCGATGGCTACACCTTC. Translating it yields CAISESGGVDGYTF.